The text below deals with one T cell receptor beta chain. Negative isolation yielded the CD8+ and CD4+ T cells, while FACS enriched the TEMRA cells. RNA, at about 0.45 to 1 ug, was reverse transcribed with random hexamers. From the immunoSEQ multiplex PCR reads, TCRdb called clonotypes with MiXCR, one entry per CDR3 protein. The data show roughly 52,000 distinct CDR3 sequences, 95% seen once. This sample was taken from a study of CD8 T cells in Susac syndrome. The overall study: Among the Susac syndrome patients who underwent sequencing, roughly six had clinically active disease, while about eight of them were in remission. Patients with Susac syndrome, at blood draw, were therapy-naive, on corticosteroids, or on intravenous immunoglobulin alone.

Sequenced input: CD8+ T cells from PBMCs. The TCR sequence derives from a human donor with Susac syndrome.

The DNA for the CDR3 is TGTGCCAGCAGCTCACCACTATCCTACGAGCAGTACTTC. This gives the protein CASSSPLSYEQYF. The gene calls are TRBV9 and TRBJ2-7; D not certain. Germline loops: CDR1 SGDLS, CDR2 YYNGEE. The V gene lost 4 bases and the J gene lost 1 base, with 9 bases spanning the gap. This CDR3 has 13 residues.